The following is a TCR beta chain sequence with its context. Its antigen is not identified. At one boundary the junction diverges from the germline segment, which might be a read error. Template material for amplifying TCR beta CDR3 regions consisted of RNA transcripts. TCR CDR3 regions were first amplified by RT-PCR with HTBI primers. TCRdb called the multiplex PCR reads again in MiXCR, with one record for every CDR3 protein. The table shows about half a million distinct CDR3 sequences, with approximately 24% occurring only once. This record comes from a study of T cells in Graves' hyperthyroidism and ophthalmopathy. Study in general: Once the initial diagnosis was made, peripheral blood was obtained before any treatment.

Whole-study results and caveats: In validation, the model predicted ophthalmopathy. These predictions came a median about 6 months before onset. Most clonotypes expanded in the thyroid (above 0.001) were also present in blood.

Looked up from germline, CDR1 is SGHTA and CDR2 is FQGTGA. This CDR3 region has 14 residues. The chain joins TRBV7-3 to TRBJ1-6; a possible D gene is TRBD1 (6 bases). The clonotype originates from a woman in her 30s with Graves' ophthalmopathy. Sequencing was carried out using blood. The CDR3 region is CASSLQGRGSPIHF. The CDR3 DNA reads TGTGCCAGCAGCTTACAGGGGCGCGGATCACCCATCCACTTT.